The 21 T cell receptor beta chains given below trace back to one sample, sequenced in a study of T cell responses to AZD1222 COVID-19 vaccine. Measured with immunoSEQ multiplex PCR; TCRdb has only the in-frame clones, and not every one. In the table there are 55,000 to 65,000 clones, approximately 83% of which are singletons. This specimen consisted of peripheral blood, obtained on day 0 of AZD1222 vaccination. These receptors originate from an adult in good health.

The rearrangement joins TRBV1 to TRBJ2-3; the table assigns TRBD2, which was not confirmed against the DNA. TRBV1 is designated a pseudogene. There are 16 residues in the CDR3. The CDR3 nucleotides read TGCACCAGCAGCCATCCCCCTAGCGGGGGCCGGGATACGCAGTATTTT. This sequence encodes CTSSHPPSGGRDTQYF.

The V gene is TRBV7-9, the J gene TRBJ2-6; TRBD1 might be the D (6 bases). The germline V gene encodes CDR1 SEHNR and CDR2 FQNEAQ (reference sequence). This CDR3 contains 14 residues. V shed 5 bases and J shed 18 bases, with 23 bases lying between them. This chain's CDR3 is CASSRDTEFSRWTF. The CDR3 DNA is TGTGCCAGCAGCCGGGACACTGAATTTTCTCGTTGGACTTTC.

The rearrangement links TRBV5-1 to TRBJ2-5, with D perhaps given as TRBD1 or TRBD2 (6 bases each). CDR1 is SGHRS, CDR2 YFSETQ, per germline. This CDR3 is built from 14 residues. V lost 0 bases to trimming and J lost 4 bases, with 10 bases between them. CDR3 sequence: CASSLGSGAETQYF. CDR3 nucleotides: TGCGCCAGCAGCTTGGGTTCGGGGGCAGAGACCCAGTACTTC.

The chain carries TRBV9 and TRBJ1-3, with D possibly TRBD1 on 6 matching bases. Germline CDR1 is SGDLS and CDR2 is YYNGEE. The CDR3 covers 16 residues. V was pared by 0 bases and J by 3 bases, with 13 bases between. In DNA form, the CDR3 reads TGTGCCAGCAGCGTAGAATTAGGGGGGTTTGGAAACACCATATATTTT. Translated, it gives CASSVELGGFGNTIYF.

This rearrangement joins TRBV5-8 to TRBJ1-5, with D uncertain. Germline V gives CDR1 SGHTS, CDR2 YDEGEE. CDR3 length: 12 residues. V lost 1 base and J 11 bases, leaving 10 bases between the germline ends. The CDR3 protein is CASSLFPGSQHF. The CDR3 DNA sequence: TGTGCCAGCAGCTTGTTTCCCGGGTCCCAGCATTTT.

This chain links TRBV4-1 with TRBJ2-2, with D perhaps given as TRBD1 or TRBD2 (6 bases each). The CDR3 contains 15 residues. Trimming shortened V by 0 bases and J by 5 bases, and 10 bases separated the two germline ends. The germline V gene encodes CDR1 MGHRA and CDR2 YSYEKL. CDR3 nucleotides: TGCGCCAGCAGCCAAGATAGAGGGGGGACCGGGGAGCTGTTTTTT. Protein sequence: CASSQDRGGTGELFF.

The chain is built from TRBV15 and TRBJ2-3, with D possibly TRBD1 on 6 matching bases. From germline, CDR1 is LNHNV and CDR2 YYDKDF (reference sequence). Trimming took 5 bases from V and 0 from J, leaving 12 bases between them. This CDR3 is built from 15 residues. CDR3 protein: CATSRDIASTDTQYF. The CDR3, as DNA: TGTGCCACCAGCCGGGACATCGCTAGCACAGATACGCAGTATTTT.

This chain joins TRBV10-3 and TRBJ1-3; D call uncertain. CDR3 length: 15 residues. Per the germline V gene, CDR1 is ENHRY and CDR2 is SYGVKD. V was trimmed by 3 bases and J by 0 bases, leaving 9 bases between them. This CDR3 reads CAISDGVPSGNTIYF. The CDR3 coding sequence is TGTGCCATCAGTGACGGGGTGCCCTCTGGAAACACCATATATTTT.

The chain joins TRBV6-5 to TRBJ2-7; TRBD1 agrees at 9 bases. J was trimmed by 4 bases and V by 6 bases; bases with no gene match: 4. CDR1 and CDR2 (germline): MNHEY, SVGAGI. CDR3 length: 13 amino acids. The CDR3 loop reads CASRDRGLYEQYF. The CDR3 nucleotides read TGTGCCAGCAGGGACAGGGGCCTTTACGAGCAGTACTTC.

V is TRBV14 and J is TRBJ1-4, with D unclear. Germline CDR1 reads SGHDN; CDR2 reads FVKESK. The V end was cut by 1 base, the J end by 8 bases, with 17 bases between. The CDR3 has 16 residues. The CDR3: CASSQVGLGSKEKLFF. CDR3 coding DNA: TGTGCCAGCAGCCAAGTCGGCTTGGGCAGCAAGGAAAAACTGTTTTTT.

The rearrangement uses TRBV9 and TRBJ1-2; 7 bases align to TRBD1. CDR1 is SGDLS, CDR2 YYNGEE, per germline. The ends lost 3 bases at V and 4 bases at J; junction bases unmatched: 6. The CDR3 extends over 14 amino acids. The CDR3 loop reads CASSARTGGYGYTF. As DNA, the CDR3 is TGTGCCAGCAGCGCCAGGACAGGTGGCTATGGCTACACCTTC.

In this sample, this clone turned up a few times. The chain has TRBV5-1 and TRBJ2-7; tentatively, D is TRBD1 (6 bases). The CDR3 contains 14 residues. Trimming shortened V by 3 bases and J by 6 bases, and 16 bases separated the two germline ends. Germline lookup yields CDR1 SGHRS and CDR2 YFSETQ. The chain's CDR3 is CASSSTGSTLEQYF. The CDR3 DNA is TGCGCCAGCAGCTCCACAGGGTCCACCCTCGAGCAGTACTTC.

The chain employs TRBV27 and TRBJ2-5; D not resolved. CDR1 is MNHEY, CDR2 SMNVEV, per germline (reference sequence). V was cut by 2 bases and J by 5 bases, with 3 bases left in between. The CDR3 is 11 residues long. The CDR3 reads CASSLPETQYF. Here the CDR3 DNA reads TGTGCCAGCAGTTTACCGGAGACCCAGTACTTC.

The chain recombines TRBV11-3 with TRBJ1-1; tentatively, D is TRBD1 (5 bases). There are 13 residues in the CDR3. Germline V lookup: CDR1 SGHNT, CDR2 YENEEA. V was trimmed by 4 bases and J by 1 base, leaving 7 bases between them. CDR3 residues: CASSSGQNTEAFF. The CDR3 DNA sequence: TGTGCCAGCAGCTCGGGGCAGAACACTGAAGCTTTCTTT.

A word on this clone: This same CDR3 is encoded by further DNA sequences in the sample. V gene TRBV2 combines with J gene TRBJ2-7; D ambiguous. Trimming took 2 bases from V and 0 from J, leaving 2 bases between them. Germline loops: CDR1 SNHLY, CDR2 FYNNEI. CDR3 size: 12 residues. The CDR3 protein is CASSESSYEQYF. Written as DNA, the CDR3 is TGTGCCAGCAGTGAAAGCTCCTACGAGCAGTACTTC.

This clone showed up just once. The chain joins TRBV5-8 to TRBJ2-5; 10 bases match TRBD1. Looked up from germline, CDR1 is SGHTS and CDR2 is YDEGEE. J was trimmed by 3 bases and V by 4 bases; bases with no gene match: 6. The CDR3 length is 15 residues. CDR3 coding DNA: TGTGCCAGCAGCCGTGGGACAGGGGTAAAAGAGACCCAGTACTTC. Protein product: CASSRGTGVKETQYF.

The chain carries TRBV6-5 and TRBJ2-7; either TRBD1 or TRBD2 may fit D (6 bases each). This CDR3 has 13 residues. CDR1 is MNHEY, CDR2 SVGAGI, per germline. The V gene lost 8 bases and the J gene lost 6 bases, with 17 bases spanning the gap. The CDR3: CASSGGRDIEQYF. For the CDR3, the DNA is TGTGCCAGCTCCGGGGGCAGGGACATCGAGCAGTACTTC.

The rearrangement links TRBV27 to TRBJ2-3, with 7 bases aligning to TRBD2. This CDR3 spans 15 amino acids. Germline CDR1 is MNHEY and CDR2 is SMNVEV (reference sequence). V was clipped by 3 bases and J by 1 base; unmatched bases: 4. CDR3 DNA: TGTGCCAGCAGTTTGAGGAGCGGGGGCACAGATACGCAGTATTTT. Residues: CASSLRSGGTDTQYF.

This chain uses TRBV9 with TRBJ2-1, with D perhaps TRBD2 (6 bases). CDR1 is SGDLS, CDR2 YYNGEE, per germline. The ends were cut back, 0 bases at V and 0 bases at J, with 16 bases in the middle. The CDR3 spans 18 residues. In nucleotides, the CDR3 is TGTGCCAGCAGCGTAGTTGGTGAGGCGGGGAGCTCCTACAATGAGCAGTTCTTC. Its translation is CASSVVGEAGSSYNEQFF.

The chain has TRBV7-6 and TRBJ1-3, with TRBD1 as a possible D gene (6 bases). Germline loops: CDR1 SGHVS, CDR2 FNYEAQ. Trimming removed 5 bases from V and 0 bases from J, with 11 bases in between. The length of the CDR3 is 15 residues. This CDR3 is CASSPDRTSGNTIYF. CDR3 DNA sequence: TGTGCCAGCAGCCCCGACAGGACCTCTGGAAACACCATATATTTT.

The chain recombines TRBV5-8 with TRBJ1-5; D is unresolved. Germline CDR1 and CDR2: SGHTS and YDEGEE. With 0 bases removed from V and 0 bases from J, the gap between germline ends came to 7 bases. The CDR3 totals 15 residues. CDR3 in amino acids: CASSLAVYSNQPQHF. CDR3 coding DNA: TGTGCCAGCAGCTTGGCCGTTTATAGCAATCAGCCCCAGCATTTT.